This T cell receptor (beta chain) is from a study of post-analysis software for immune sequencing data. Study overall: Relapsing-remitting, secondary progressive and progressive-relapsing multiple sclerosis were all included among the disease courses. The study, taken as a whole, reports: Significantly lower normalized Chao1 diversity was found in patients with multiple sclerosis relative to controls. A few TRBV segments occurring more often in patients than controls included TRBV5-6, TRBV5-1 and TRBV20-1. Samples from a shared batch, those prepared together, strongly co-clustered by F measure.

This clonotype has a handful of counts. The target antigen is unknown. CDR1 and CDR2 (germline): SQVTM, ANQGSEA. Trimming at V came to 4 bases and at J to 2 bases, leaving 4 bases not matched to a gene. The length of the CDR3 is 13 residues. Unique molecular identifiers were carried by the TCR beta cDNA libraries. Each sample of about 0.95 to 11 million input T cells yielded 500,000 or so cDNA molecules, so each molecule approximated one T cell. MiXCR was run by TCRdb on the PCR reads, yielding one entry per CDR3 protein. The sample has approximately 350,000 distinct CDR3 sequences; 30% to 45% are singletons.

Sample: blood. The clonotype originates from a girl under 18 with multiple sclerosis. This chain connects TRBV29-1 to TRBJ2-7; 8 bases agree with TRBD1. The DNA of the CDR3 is TGCAGCGTTGCAAGGACAGGGACCTACGAGCAGTACTTC. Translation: CSVARTGTYEQYF.